This T cell receptor (beta chain) came from a study of blood T cell repertoires in COVID-19. Background on the study: Sources were T cells, B-cell-depleted T cells, or PBMCs; the material itself was cDNA or gDNA.

Authors' analysis steps: By means of reference gene primer amplification, nucleated cell counts were estimated. Assay used: immunoSEQ multiplex PCR; TCRdb lists only in-frame clones, some missing. D and trimming were read from the DNA, whereas the V and J calls and clone size are those reported in that table. The sample holds approximately 30,000 clones, less than 90% seen once. The CDR3 contains 15 residues. Per the germline V gene, CDR1 is KGHDR and CDR2 is SFDVKD. With V trimmed by 4 bases and J by 2 bases, 4 bases remained unmatched. This receptor was identified in a human donor in a cohort sampled during active COVID-19. The sequencing sample was made of peripheral blood. The chain carries TRBV24-1 and TRBJ2-3, with 8 bases lining up with TRBD1. In DNA, the CDR3 is TGTGCCACCAGTGACCCGGGACAGGTCACAGATACGCAGTATTTT. It specifies CATSDPGQVTDTQYF.